The 14 T cell receptor beta chains in this list originate from one sample, sequenced in a study of blood T cells in healthy people across ages. Combining a sample-barcoded 5' primer with a J-beta primer mix, a second PCR ran for roughly 7 to 11 cycles. One entry per CDR3 protein results from TCRdb running MiXCR on the 5' RACE reads. Of 720,000 or so distinct CDR3 sequences in the sample, roughly 43% were seen once. Sequencing was performed on blood. The receptors come from a man older than 75 in good health.

The chain employs TRBV21-1 and TRBJ2-4; TRBD2 is taken as the D call from the table, unchecked against the DNA. TRBV21-1 is a pseudogene. The CDR3 covers 13 residues. Written as DNA, the CDR3 is TGTGCCAGCACAGGGACTAGGGTTGACATTCAGTACTTC. Its translation is CASTGTRVDIQYF.

CDR3 sequence reads: CSARDAIRDEKLFF. CDR3 sequence (DNA): TGCAGTGCTAGAGACGCTATTCGGGATGAAAAACTGTTTTTT. V gene TRBV20-1 combines with J gene TRBJ1-4; D ambiguous. Trimming cost V 0 bases and J 6 bases, with 11 bases left between them. The CDR3 contains 14 residues. Germline-derived CDR1 and CDR2 are DFQATT and SNEGSKA (reference sequence).

This clonotype turned up a few times. The chain combines TRBV7-2 with TRBJ1-4, with 9 bases aligning to TRBD1. This CDR3 is 14 amino acids long. CDR1 and CDR2 from the germline V gene are SGHTA and FQGNSA. V was pared by 1 base and J by 13 bases, with 7 bases of the junction left unmatched. The CDR3 nucleotides read TGTGCCAGCAGCTTAGACAGGGGGCAGTCGAGACTGTTTTTT. As protein: CASSLDRGQSRLFF.

The CDR3 DNA follows: TGTGCCAGCAGTTGGACAGGGGAAGCAGATACGCAGTATTTT. Protein sequence: CASSWTGEADTQYF. The V call is TRBV12-3 or TRBV12-4, the J call TRBJ2-3, with 9 bases aligning to TRBD1. This CDR3 has 14 residues. Trimming took 4 bases from V and 4 from J; bases not matched to a gene: 3.

This clonotype was seen at least ten times. One end of the junction fails to match germline, which may point to a read error. This rearrangement joins TRBV7-2 to TRBJ2-3; unclear D gene. Germline CDR1 SGHTA, CDR2 FQGNSA. CDR3 size: 12 residues. The CDR3 region has the DNA TGCGCCAGCAGCTTGGCCACAGATACGCAGTATTTT. Protein sequence: CASSLATDTQYF.

This clonotype was found a few times. V gene TRBV7-2 combines with J gene TRBJ1-2; 8 bases are a match to TRBD1. Trimming at V came to 4 bases and at J to 5 bases, leaving 12 bases not matched to a gene. Germline CDR1 reads SGHTA; CDR2 reads FQGNSA. The CDR3 is 16 residues long. CDR3 bases: TGTGCCAGCAGCTCATTCGGGACAGGAAATAAATATGGCTACACCTTC. The encoded protein is CASSSFGTGNKYGYTF.

The rearrangement links TRBV7-2 to TRBJ1-4; D gene uncertain. This CDR3 has 14 residues. Trimming took off 2 bases at V and 4 bases at J, with 8 bases between the two ends. Germline lookup yields CDR1 SGHTA and CDR2 FQGNSA. The CDR3 loop is CASSLMGSNEKLFF. CDR3 in DNA: TGTGCCAGCAGCTTAATGGGGAGTAATGAAAAACTGTTTTTT. Full variable domain (rest looked up from reference TRBV7-2 and TRBJ1-4): GAGVSQSPSNKVTEKGKDVELRCDPISGHTALYWYRQSLGQGLEFLIYFQGNSAPDKSGLPSDRFSAERTGGSVSTLTIQRTQQEDSAVYLCASSLMGSNEKLFFGSGTQLSVL.

The chain joins TRBV6-6 to TRBJ2-2; the match to TRBD1 covers 10 bases. The CDR3 runs 16 residues. Per the germline V gene, CDR1 is MNHNY and CDR2 is SVGAGI (reference sequence). J gave up 2 bases and V 6 bases, and 6 bases lay outside the gene matches. CDR3 region: CASRRQGAENTGELFF. CDR3 in DNA: TGTGCCAGCAGAAGACAGGGGGCGGAAAACACCGGGGAGCTGTTTTTT.

The chain links TRBV6-2 or TRBV6-3 to TRBJ2-7; no firm D call. Trimming left V 6 bases short and J 3 bases short, with 18 bases between. The germline V gene has CDR1 MNHEY and CDR2 SVGEGT. This CDR3 region has 15 residues. The CDR3 DNA sequence: TGTGCCAGCAGCAGAGATGGTTCGGGCAACTACGAGCAGTACTTC. It codes for CASSRDGSGNYEQYF.

This clonotype turned up a few times. The chain combines TRBV12-3 or TRBV12-4 with TRBJ1-2; D may be TRBD1 (6 bases). Trimming took 5 bases from V and 8 from J, leaving 15 bases between them. The CDR3 contains 13 residues. The chain's CDR3 is CASSPTQGYGYTF. The CDR3 DNA follows: TGTGCCAGCAGTCCCACACAGGGTTACGGCTACACCTTC.

This chain connects TRBV18 to TRBJ2-5, with a possible D match to TRBD2 (6 bases). The DNA end lines up better with TRBJ2-7; the J call may be wrong. CDR3 size: 14 residues. The V gene's germline CDR1 is KGHSH and CDR2 LQKENI. CDR3 loop: CASSEYHGGLEQYF. CDR3 coding DNA: TGTGCCAGCTCCGAATACCATGGGGGACTCGAGCAGTACTTC.

There are many counts of this clonotype. The chain recombines TRBV29-1 with TRBJ2-3, with 7 bases aligning to TRBD2. Losses at the gene ends were 2 bases for V and 8 bases for J; bases not matched to a gene: 1. The germline CDR1 and CDR2 sequences are SQVTM and ANQGSEA. The CDR3 has 11 amino acids. This CDR3 is CSVESGGTQYF. CDR3 DNA: TGCAGCGTTGAATCGGGGGGTACGCAGTATTTT.

The rearrangement joins TRBV4-2 to TRBJ2-1; no firm D call. With 0 bases removed from V and 10 bases from J, the gap between germline ends came to 22 bases. This CDR3 is built from 17 residues. Per germline, CDR1 LGHNA and CDR2 YNFKEQ. In nucleotides, the CDR3 is TGTGCCAGCAGCCAAGACCCGAGTTTCGGTCCCCTTAGGGAGCAGTTCTTC. Protein product: CASSQDPSFGPLREQFF.

The rearrangement links TRBV6-1 to TRBJ2-7; D not resolved. V was shortened by 9 bases and J by 3 bases, with 18 bases between the two germline ends. CDR1 and CDR2 from the germline V gene are MNHNS and SASEGT. This CDR3 is built from 14 residues. As DNA, the CDR3 is TGTGCCAGTGGTTCGTGGGGATCCCACTACGAGCAGTACTTC. This encodes CASGSWGSHYEQYF.